This T cell receptor beta chain appears in the sequencing data of a study of blood T cell repertoires in COVID-19. Background on the study: The United States, Italy and Spain supplied acute and convalescent COVID-19 samples. Nucleic acid was either cDNA or gDNA, and it came from T cells, B-cell-depleted T cells, or PBMCs.

Trimming shortened V by 3 bases and J by 5 bases, and 22 bases separated the two germline ends. Germline assignment: CDR1 SGHAT and CDR2 FQNNGV. This CDR3 contains 17 residues. In the study's own analysis: Estimation of nucleated cell counts was performed using reference gene primer amplification. The data were produced by immunoSEQ multiplex PCR, yet TCRdb's version contains in-frame clones alone and is incomplete. That table gives V, J and clone size, and the DNA gave D and trimming. The sample has approximately 80,000 clones; around 88% are singletons. This chain connects TRBV11-2 to TRBJ1-1; possibly TRBD1 for D (5 bases). Material for sequencing was peripheral blood. The source of this sequence is a man aged 45 to 65 with active COVID-19. The CDR3 here is CASSLVQGAWRETEAFF. The CDR3 bases are TGTGCCAGCAGCTTGGTCCAGGGAGCGTGGAGGGAGACTGAAGCTTTCTTT. Supplemented by reference TRBV11-2 and TRBJ1-1, the full variable domain reads EAGVAQSPRYKIIEKRQSVAFWCNPISGHATLYWYQQILGQGPKLLIQFQNNGVVDDSQLPKDRFSAERLKGVDSTLKIQPAKLEDSAVYLCASSLVQGAWRETEAFFGQGTRLTVV.